This T cell receptor beta chain came from a study of long-term antiretroviral therapy in people with HIV. Overall study findings and caveats: Blood dating 2004 to 2017 may reflect older ART regimens. Viral resistance, ART adherence and therapy changes all lacked available data.

Trimming cost V 8 bases and J 2 bases; bases outside gene matches: 9. Per germline, CDR1 MNHNS and CDR2 SASEGT. The CDR3 sequence is 15 residues long. The run of the v3.0 immunoSEQ assay was at survey level. Measured with immunoSEQ multiplex PCR; TCRdb has only the in-frame clones, and not every one. The sample includes about 24,000 clones, approximately 79% of them seen just once. Details on this clone: Its antigen is still unknown.

The receptor was derived from a woman between 35 and 50 years old with HIV. The input for sequencing was unsorted PBMCs, taken 1.2 years after starting antiretroviral therapy. The genes are TRBV6-1 and TRBJ1-5; 7 bases agree with TRBD1. The CDR3 spells CASGGTEAGNQPQHF. In DNA, the CDR3 is TGTGCCAGCGGGGGGACAGAGGCGGGCAATCAGCCCCAGCATTTT.